This T cell receptor (beta chain) is from a study of identical twins. The V gene lost 7 bases and the J gene lost 0 bases, with 21 bases spanning the gap. The CDR3 loop spans 16 amino acids. Per germline, CDR1 DFQATT and CDR2 SNEGSKA (reference sequence). TCRdb independently ran MiXCR on the 5' RACE reads; one entry per CDR3 protein. The repertoire includes roughly 1,500,000 distinct CDR3 sequences, less than 40% of them detected once, and more than 0.25% sits in the top ten. Input material: cord blood. This rearrangement joins TRBV20-1 to TRBJ1-1, with D maybe TRBD1 (5 bases). The receptor comes from a newborn girl in good health. Here the CDR3 DNA reads TGCAGTGGCGGTTCCCCCCTGCAGGGCCTGAACACTGAAGCTTTCTTT. Its protein product is CSGGSPLQGLNTEAFF.